These 24 T cell receptor beta chains originate from one sample sequenced in a study of cytomegalovirus exposure and HLA in healthy donors. 60 Vbeta and 13 Jbeta primers were used in PCR. The protocol was immunoSEQ multiplex PCR, while the TCRdb copy is restricted to in-frame clones and leaves out a portion. The repertoire holds about 130,000 clones, approximately 80% seen once, with approximately 8.4% in the top ten. Sequences were obtained from PBMCs. The receptors were gathered from a man aged 25 to 40 in good health and CMV-seropositive.

The V and J genes are TRBV4-2 and TRBJ2-3; no clear D gene. Germline V lookup: CDR1 LGHNA, CDR2 YNFKEQ. Trimming removed 4 bases from V and 4 bases from J, with 12 bases in between. This CDR3 contains 14 residues. The CDR3 region has the DNA TGTGCCAGCAGCCCCTCGATCGGAGCAGATACGCAGTATTTT. As protein: CASSPSIGADTQYF.

This chain joins TRBV30 and TRBJ1-2; 8 bases agree with TRBD1. CDR1 is GTSNPN, CDR2 SVGIG, per germline (reference sequence). The CDR3 loop spans 12 amino acids. J was trimmed by 8 bases and V by 8 bases; bases with no gene match: 10. The CDR3 DNA reads as TGTGCCGGGCTCCGGGACAGGACGGGCTACACCTTC. Its translation is CAGLRDRTGYTF.

This clone was seen more than once but under ten times. V usage is TRBV6-5 and J usage is TRBJ1-5, with a possible D match to TRBD1 (5 bases). The V and J ends lost 6 bases and 6 bases respectively, with 9 bases between them. This CDR3 is 12 amino acids long. Germline V CDR1 and CDR2: MNHEY, SVGAGI. The CDR3 spells CASRDRGQPQHF. DNA for the CDR3: TGTGCCAGCAGAGATAGGGGTCAGCCCCAGCATTTT.

The table lists this clone with a count of one. This chain joins TRBV28 and TRBJ1-6; D remains unclear. V lost 6 bases to trimming and J lost 0 bases, with 9 bases between them. This CDR3 comprises 15 residues. Germline loops: CDR1 MDHEN, CDR2 SYDVKM. The CDR3 DNA is TGTGCCAGCAGCAAAAAGAGCTCCTATAATTCACCCCTCCACTTT. The encoded protein is CASSKKSSYNSPLHF. Variable domain in full (rest from reference TRBV28 and TRBJ1-6): DVKVTQSSRYLVKRTGEKVFLECVQDMDHENMFWYRQDPGLGLRLIYFSYDVKMKEKGDIPEGYSVSREKKERFSLILESASTNQTSMYLCASSKKSSYNSPLHFGNGTRLTVT.

The chain combines TRBV18 with TRBJ1-4; 8 positions agree with TRBD1. Germline CDR1 and CDR2: KGHSH and LQKENI. After removal of 6 bases from V and 7 bases from J, the junction contained 4 bases not matched to a gene. The CDR3 loop spans 13 amino acids. The CDR3 DNA sequence: TGTGCCAGCTCCGGGACAGGTTTTGAAAAACTGTTTTTT. Translation: CASSGTGFEKLFF.

CDR3 DNA sequence: TGTGCCATGTCGGACAGGGGCGATCAGCCCCAGCATTTT. This sequence encodes CAMSDRGDQPQHF. The chain employs TRBV10-3 and TRBJ1-5; 9 bases agree with TRBD1. The V gene end was trimmed by 9 bases and the J gene end by 5 bases; junction bases not matched to a gene: 5. The CDR3 extends over 13 amino acids. Germline loops: CDR1 ENHRY, CDR2 SYGVKD.

This chain links TRBV5-1 with TRBJ1-2; tentative D call: TRBD1 (6 bases). The CDR3 runs 13 residues. Trimming removed 4 bases at V and 4 bases at J, with 11 bases between. The germline V gene has CDR1 SGHRS and CDR2 YFSETQ. This CDR3 reads CASSRDTFYGYTF. The CDR3 DNA sequence: TGCGCCAGCAGCCGGGACACCTTCTATGGCTACACCTTC.

The J gene is TRBJ2-2, the V gene TRBV2, with TRBD1 matching 8 bases. Germline CDR1 is SNHLY and CDR2 is FYNNEI. The CDR3 has 16 amino acids. J gave up 4 bases and V 6 bases, and 10 bases lay outside the gene matches. The CDR3: CASSRQGAPGTGELFF. The CDR3 DNA follows: TGTGCCAGCAGCCGTCAGGGGGCGCCGGGCACCGGGGAGCTGTTTTTT.

This clone occurred a few times. The chain couples TRBV28 to TRBJ1-5, with D unclear. Germline loops: CDR1 MDHEN, CDR2 SYDVKM. Trimming stripped 6 bases from V and 1 base from J, with 7 bases between. The CDR3 spans 13 residues. The CDR3 here is CASRPGSNQPQHF. As DNA, the CDR3 is TGTGCCAGCAGACCGGGAAGCAATCAGCCCCAGCATTTT.

J is TRBJ1-6 and V is TRBV9; 9 bases agree with TRBD1. J lost 7 bases, V lost 3 bases, and 5 bases had no gene match. Germline-derived CDR1 and CDR2 are SGDLS and YYNGEE. The CDR3 is 15 amino acids. For the CDR3, the DNA is TGTGCCAGCAGCGCCGCCGGACAGGGGAATTCACCCCTCCACTTT. Its translation is CASSAAGQGNSPLHF.

Notes on this clone: Other DNA sequences of this sample code for an identical CDR3. Here the CDR3 DNA reads TGCAGCGTGACAGGGGACTATGGCTACACCTTC. This codes for CSVTGDYGYTF. V and J are TRBV29-1 and TRBJ1-2; 8 positions agree with TRBD1. Germline CDR1 reads SQVTM; CDR2 reads ANQGSEA. J gave up 3 bases and V 6 bases, and 0 bases lay outside the gene matches. The CDR3 has 11 amino acids.

V is TRBV7-8 and J is TRBJ2-3, with D perhaps TRBD2 (5 bases). From germline, CDR1 is SGHVS and CDR2 FQNEAQ. This CDR3 region has 17 residues. The germline V and J ends were trimmed by 5 bases and 0 bases, with 18 bases remaining between them. The CDR3 region has the DNA TGTGCCAGCAGCCACTCAGGAGGCGGAGGAAGCACAGATACGCAGTATTTT. It yields the protein CASSHSGGGGSTDTQYF.

The chain combines TRBV5-6 with TRBJ2-5; 9 bases match TRBD1. In germline, CDR1 is SGHDT, CDR2 YYEEEE. This CDR3 is built from 15 residues. V lost 4 bases, J lost 7 bases, and 11 bases stayed unmatched. This CDR3 reads CASSGRDRARGTQYF. For the CDR3, the DNA is TGTGCCAGCAGCGGTCGGGACAGGGCGAGGGGGACCCAGTACTTC.

The chain employs TRBV7-9 and TRBJ2-5, with a possible D match to TRBD2 (5 bases). Trimming pared 5 bases from V and 5 bases from J, leaving 24 bases between. Per the germline V gene, CDR1 is SEHNR and CDR2 is FQNEAQ (reference sequence). The CDR3 is 17 amino acids. The CDR3 sequence: CASSVAREHFLTETQYF. The CDR3 DNA reads as TGTGCCAGCAGCGTCGCTAGGGAGCATTTTCTAACGGAGACCCAGTACTTC.

The chain links TRBV6-5 to TRBJ1-2, with D hard to call. The germline gives CDR1 MNHEY, CDR2 SVGAGI. V was cut by 6 bases and J by 0 bases, with 11 bases left in between. The CDR3 runs 14 residues. The CDR3 DNA reads as TGTGCCAGCAGGGCCTCTGAACCTAACTATGGCTACACCTTC. Residues: CASRASEPNYGYTF.

J is TRBJ2-1 and V is TRBV18; 14 nucleotides match TRBD2. V shed 3 bases and J 9 bases; nucleotides not matched to a gene: 7. The CDR3 length is 16 residues. Germline assignment: CDR1 KGHSH and CDR2 LQKENI. CDR3 sequence reads: CASSPPTSGGASEQFF. The CDR3 bases are TGTGCCAGCTCACCCCCGACTAGCGGGGGGGCGAGTGAGCAGTTCTTC.

The genes are TRBV29-1 and TRBJ2-7; D may be TRBD2 (5 bases). Germline CDR1 and CDR2: SQVTM and ANQGSEA. Trimming took 4 bases from V and 1 from J, leaving 11 bases between them. The CDR3 sequence is 13 residues long. The CDR3 protein is CSVGTSRSYEQYF. CDR3 coding DNA: TGCAGCGTTGGGACTTCAAGGTCCTACGAGCAGTACTTC.

The chain uses TRBV11-2 and TRBJ2-1; TRBD2 matches 9 bases. The J segment lost 3 bases and the V segment lost 5 bases, leaving 5 bases of the junction unmatched. Germline loops: CDR1 SGHAT, CDR2 FQNNGV. The CDR3 spans 15 residues. CDR3 in amino acids: CASSPGLASYNEQFF. The CDR3 bases are TGTGCCAGCAGCCCAGGACTAGCGAGCTACAATGAGCAGTTCTTC.

V is TRBV4-1 and J is TRBJ2-3; TRBD2 agrees at 7 bases. After removal of 3 bases from V and 2 bases from J, the junction contained 5 bases not matched to a gene. This CDR3 contains 15 residues. Germline lookup yields CDR1 MGHRA and CDR2 YSYEKL. CDR3 residues: CASSQGRGFTDTQYF. CDR3 coding DNA: TGCGCCAGCAGCCAGGGGCGGGGGTTCACAGATACGCAGTATTTT.

This chain uses TRBV7-8 with TRBJ2-1; D may be TRBD2 (5 bases). Trimming left V 5 bases short and J 0 bases short, with 14 bases between. CDR3 length: 16 amino acids. The V gene's germline CDR1 is SGHVS and CDR2 FQNEAQ. Here the CDR3 reads CASSHSRGSSYNEQFF. For the CDR3, the DNA is TGTGCCAGCAGCCATAGTCGAGGGAGCTCCTACAATGAGCAGTTCTTC. Full variable domain (outside the CDR3, taken from reference TRBV7-8 and TRBJ2-1): GAGVSQSPRYKVAKRGQDVALRCDPISGHVSLFWYQQALGQGPEFLTYFQNEAQLDKSGLPSDRFFAERPEGSVSTLKIQRTQQEDSAVYLCASSHSRGSSYNEQFFGPGTRLTVL.

In nucleotides, the CDR3 is TGTGCCAGCAGTGATGGCAGCTCCTATAATTCACCCCTCCACTTT. This sequence encodes CASSDGSSYNSPLHF. This chain joins TRBV6-1 and TRBJ1-6; D remains ambiguous. Per germline, CDR1 MNHNS and CDR2 SASEGT. Trimming shortened V by 3 bases and J by 0 bases, and 6 bases separated the two germline ends. The CDR3 contains 15 residues.

On this clone itself: Other DNA sequences in this sample translate to the same CDR3. The CDR3 protein is CASSHLSGTSGGPSYNEQFF. The DNA of the CDR3 is TGCGCCAGCAGCCACCTCTCCGGGACTAGCGGGGGACCCTCCTACAATGAGCAGTTCTTC. The chain employs TRBV5-1 and TRBJ2-1; 14 positions agree with TRBD2. V was clipped by 4 bases and J by 0 bases; unmatched bases: 12. This CDR3 contains 20 residues. CDR1 SGHRS and CDR2 YFSETQ come from the germline V gene. The full variable domain, in which reference TRBV5-1 and TRBJ2-1 provide the parts outside the CDR3, is KAGVTQTPRYLIKTRGQQVTLSCSPISGHRSVSWYQQTPGQGLQFLFEYFSETQRNKGNFPGRFSGRQFSNSRSEMNVSTLELGDSALYLCASSHLSGTSGGPSYNEQFFGPGTRLTVL.

The CDR3 reads CASSNPGATGEQYF. Here the CDR3 DNA reads TGTGCCAGTAGTAACCCGGGAGCGACCGGGGAGCAGTACTTC. This rearrangement joins TRBV19 to TRBJ2-7; TRBD2 might be the D (6 bases). CDR3 length: 14 residues. Trimming removed 4 bases at V and 7 bases at J, with 17 bases between. From germline, CDR1 is LNHDA and CDR2 SQIVND (reference sequence).

The V call is TRBV6-5, the J call TRBJ2-7; TRBD2 agrees at 8 bases. The CDR3 extends over 14 amino acids. Germline V gene lookup returns CDR1 MNHEY and CDR2 SVGAGI. V trimming: 6 bases; J trimming: 5 bases; junction bases outside the gene matches: 9. CDR3 DNA: TGTGCCAGCAGCCTCCGGGGGGGCCAGCACGAGCAGTACTTC. Amino acids: CASSLRGGQHEQYF.